This is a list of T cell receptor beta chains from one sample in a study of blood T cells in healthy people across ages. TCRdb redid the calling of the 5' RACE reads with MiXCR, one entry per CDR3 protein. The table lists about 290,000 distinct CDR3 sequences, 27% of them singletons. The material sequenced was blood. These receptors were obtained from a woman aged 65 to 85 in good health. The CDR3 runs from the conserved cysteine through the conserved F or W. D genes are given only for firm matches. The size entry is marked missing in some rows and otherwise reads once, few, many or a size class.

J: TRBJ2-7
size: -
D: -
V: TRBV29-1
CDR3: CSVTLAANPTYEQYF
DNA: TGCAGCGTTACCTTAGCGGCCAACCCGACCTACGAGCAGTACTTC

J: TRBJ2-5
size: -
D: -
V: TRBV28
CDR3: CASNSQQGGVETQYF
DNA: TGTGCCAGCAACTCACAACAGGGAGGAGTGGAGACCCAGTACTTC

J: TRBJ2-7
size: few
D: -
V: TRBV12-3/TRBV12-4
CDR3: CASSLDGIRNEQYF
DNA: TGTGCCAGCAGTTTGGACGGGATCCGGAACGAGCAGTACTTC

J: TRBJ1-6
size: many
D: -
V: TRBV18
CDR3: CASSSGTESSIANSPLHF
DNA: TGTGCCAGCTCCTCCGGGACGGAGTCCTCCATCGCGAATTCACCCCTCCACTTT

J: TRBJ1-3
size: many
D: -
V: TRBV19
CDR3: CASSRRPGNTIYF
DNA: TGTGCCAGCTCCAGGCGGCCTGGAAACACCATATATTTT

J: TRBJ2-3
size: -
D: -
V: TRBV7-3
CDR3: CASSSGRRSTDTQYF
DNA: TGTGCCAGCAGCTCGGGACGGCGCAGCACAGATACGCAGTATTTT

J: TRBJ1-1
size: many
D: -
V: TRBV6-5
CDR3: CASRQPYTEAFF
DNA: TGTGCCAGCAGACAGCCTTACACTGAAGCTTTCTTT

J: TRBJ2-1
size: few
D: -
V: TRBV5-1
CDR3: CASSLQGFVYNEQFF
DNA: TGCGCCAGCAGCTTACAGGGATTTGTGTACAATGAGCAGTTCTTC

J: TRBJ1-2
size: few
D: -
V: TRBV20-1
CDR3: CSARDGPYGYTF
DNA: TGCAGTGCTAGAGATGGACCCTATGGCTACACCTTC

J: TRBJ2-7
size: many
D: -
V: TRBV6-2/TRBV6-3
CDR3: CASSSLDRFSYEQYF
DNA: TGTGCCAGCAGTTCACTAGACCGTTTCTCCTACGAGCAGTACTTC

J: TRBJ2-1
size: -
D: -
V: TRBV11-2
CDR3: CASSLEPGNEQFF
DNA: TGTGCCAGCAGCTTAGAACCCGGAAATGAGCAGTTCTTC

J: TRBJ1-1
size: -
D: -
V: TRBV20-1
CDR3: CSASGDEAFF
DNA: TGCAGTGCTAGTGGGGATGAAGCTTTCTTT

J: TRBJ2-5
size: -
D: TRBD1
V: TRBV12-3/TRBV12-4
CDR3: CASKDRDDPTQYF
DNA: TGTGCCAGCAAGGACAGGGACGACCCGACCCAGTACTTC

J: TRBJ2-1
size: -
D: -
V: TRBV7-9
CDR3: CASSPLDDNEQFF
DNA: TGTGCCAGCAGCCCCCTCGATGACAATGAGCAGTTCTTC

J: TRBJ1-4
size: few
D: TRBD1
V: TRBV28
CDR3: CASSDGQGRLNEKLFF
DNA: TGTGCCAGCAGCGATGGACAGGGCCGTCTTAATGAAAAACTGTTTTTT

J: TRBJ2-7
size: few
D: TRBD1
V: TRBV20-1
CDR3: CSARTTGTTYEQYF
DNA: TGCAGTGCTAGAACGACAGGGACCACCTACGAGCAGTACTTC

J: TRBJ2-7
size: -
D: -
V: TRBV18
CDR3: CASSPLGTGSSYEQYF
DNA: TGTGCCAGCTCACCACTAGGGACGGGAAGCTCCTACGAGCAGTACTTC

J: TRBJ2-2
size: -
D: -
V: TRBV9
CDR3: CASSPRSVFSTGELFF
DNA: TGTGCCAGCAGTCCCCGGTCCGTGTTCTCCACCGGGGAGCTGTTTTTT

J: TRBJ1-5
size: -
D: -
V: TRBV6-2/TRBV6-3
CDR3: CASSYLGEGDQPQHF
DNA: TGTGCCAGCAGTTACTTAGGGGAAGGGGATCAGCCCCAGCATTTT

J: TRBJ1-6
size: -
D: -
V: TRBV5-5
CDR3: CASSTVPLGSPLHF
DNA: TGTGCCAGCAGCACCGTTCCTCTTGGGTCACCCCTCCACTTT

J: TRBJ1-5
size: few
D: TRBD1
V: TRBV20-1
CDR3: CSAGDDAGGGNQPQHF
DNA: TGCAGTGCTGGAGATGATGCAGGGGGAGGCAATCAGCCCCAGCATTTT

J: TRBJ2-3
size: -
D: TRBD2
V: TRBV12-3/TRBV12-4
CDR3: CASSGRLAGDVNTQYF
DNA: TGTGCCAGCAGTGGCAGACTAGCGGGGGATGTAAATACGCAGTATTTT

J: TRBJ2-1
size: many
D: TRBD2
V: TRBV4-1
CDR3: CASSFFAGVYNEQFF
DNA: TGCGCCAGCAGTTTCTTTGCGGGAGTGTACAATGAGCAGTTCTTC

J: TRBJ1-4
size: -
D: TRBD1
V: TRBV29-1
CDR3: CSVEVLGQGEKLFF
DNA: TGCAGCGTTGAAGTCCTGGGACAGGGTGAAAAACTGTTTTTT

J: TRBJ2-3
size: few
D: TRBD1
V: TRBV5-1
CDR3: CASSSRQGSTDTQYF
DNA: TGCGCCAGCAGCTCTCGACAGGGGAGCACAGATACGCAGTATTTT

J: TRBJ1-1
size: few
D: -
V: TRBV7-9
CDR3: CASSLRQFMNTEAFF
DNA: TGTGCCAGCAGCTTAAGACAGTTCATGAACACTGAGGCTTTCTTT

J: TRBJ1-6
size: few
D: -
V: TRBV12-3/TRBV12-4
CDR3: CASRITEGDSPLHF
DNA: TGTGCCAGCAGGATAACCGAGGGGGATTCACCCCTCCACTTT

J: TRBJ1-2
size: few
D: TRBD1
V: TRBV7-2
CDR3: CASSLTGGGEGGYTF
DNA: TGTGCCAGCAGCTTGACAGGGGGCGGAGAGGGTGGCTACACCTTC

J: TRBJ2-1
size: -
D: -
V: TRBV28
CDR3: CASSTIAESSYNEQFF
DNA: TGTGCCAGCAGTACTATAGCGGAATCCTCCTACAATGAGCAGTTCTTC

J: TRBJ1-6
size: once
D: -
V: TRBV7-9
CDR3: CASTISRGFTDNSPLHF
DNA: TGTGCCAGCACCATAAGTAGGGGGTTTACCGATAATTCACCCCTCCACTTT

J: TRBJ1-2
size: many
D: -
V: TRBV11-1
CDR3: CASSLTRDGGYTF
DNA: TGTGCCAGCAGCTTAACCAGGGATGGTGGCTACACCTTC

J: TRBJ2-7
size: -
D: -
V: TRBV10-3
CDR3: CAISESAVLTYEQYF
DNA: TGTGCCATCAGTGAGTCCGCAGTCCTTACCTACGAGCAGTACTTC

J: TRBJ1-2
size: -
D: -
V: TRBV6-2/TRBV6-3
CDR3: CASSSDPYGYTF
DNA: TGTGCCAGCAGTTCGGACCCCTATGGCTACACCTTC

J: TRBJ2-7
size: -
D: TRBD1
V: TRBV10-3
CDR3: CSPHVTGVYEQYF
DNA: TGTTCCCCCCACGTGACAGGGGTCTACGAGCAGTACTTC

J: TRBJ2-1
size: -
D: TRBD1
V: TRBV6-1
CDR3: CASSDRDRGLAGSYNEQFF
DNA: TGTGCCAGCAGTGACCGGGACAGGGGGCTTGCAGGCTCCTACAATGAGCAGTTCTTC

J: TRBJ2-6
size: few
D: -
V: TRBV7-2
CDR3: CASSLVGLSGANVLTF
DNA: TGTGCCAGCAGCTTAGTGGGGCTCTCTGGGGCCAACGTCCTGACTTTC

J: TRBJ2-1
size: -
D: -
V: TRBV27
CDR3: CARSQNPVWGLYNEQFF
DNA: TGTGCCCGCAGCCAGAACCCCGTGTGGGGGCTCTACAATGAGCAGTTCTTC

J: TRBJ2-5
size: -
D: TRBD2
V: TRBV18
CDR3: CASSPSGGQTQYF
DNA: TGTGCCAGCTCACCATCGGGAGGACAGACCCAGTACTTC

J: TRBJ1-2
size: -
D: TRBD1
V: TRBV28
CDR3: CASSLSSPRDRGDGYTF
DNA: TGTGCCAGCAGTTTAAGCTCTCCCCGGGACAGGGGAGATGGCTACACCTTC

J: TRBJ2-6
size: -
D: -
V: TRBV20-1
CDR3: CSAPEIAPISGANVLTF
DNA: TGCAGTGCCCCAGAGATTGCCCCAATCTCTGGGGCCAACGTCCTGACTTTC

J: TRBJ2-5
size: few
D: -
V: TRBV28
CDR3: CASSFGGNLQETQYF
DNA: TGTGCCAGCAGTTTCGGTGGTAATCTCCAAGAGACCCAGTACTTC

J: TRBJ1-2
size: once
D: -
V: TRBV5-1
CDR3: CASSFTPGDGDYGYTF
DNA: TGCGCCAGCAGCTTTACGCCGGGGGACGGCGACTATGGCTACACCTTC

J: TRBJ2-3
size: -
D: TRBD2
V: TRBV3-1
CDR3: CASSMGLVDTQYF
DNA: TGTGCCAGCAGCATGGGACTAGTGGATACGCAGTATTTT

J: TRBJ1-5
size: few
D: -
V: TRBV2
CDR3: CASQARGPNQPQHF
DNA: TGTGCCAGTCAAGCCCGGGGCCCAAATCAGCCCCAGCATTTT

J: TRBJ1-1
size: -
D: TRBD1
V: TRBV9
CDR3: CASSQRTGYLNTEAFF
DNA: TGTGCCAGCAGCCAAAGGACAGGGTACCTGAACACTGAAGCTTTCTTT

J: TRBJ1-2
size: -
D: -
V: TRBV7-3
CDR3: CASSLGEDYGYTF
DNA: TGTGCCAGCAGCTTAGGGGAGGACTATGGCTACACCTTC

J: TRBJ1-6
size: few
D: -
V: TRBV5-1
CDR3: CASSLEGGRRSPLHF
DNA: TGCGCCAGCAGCTTGGAAGGCGGCCGTAGATCACCCCTCCACTTT

J: TRBJ2-7
size: once
D: TRBD1
V: TRBV20-1
CDR3: CSAYRSGQGYEQYF
DNA: TGCAGTGCTTACCGATCGGGACAGGGTTACGAGCAGTACTTC

J: TRBJ2-5
size: -
D: TRBD1
V: TRBV4-3
CDR3: CASSQEPPPTGAETQYF
DNA: TGCGCCAGCAGCCAAGAACCCCCTCCCACAGGGGCAGAGACCCAGTACTTC

J: TRBJ2-1
size: -
D: TRBD2
V: TRBV11-3
CDR3: CASSYSGGVQFF
DNA: TGTGCCAGCAGCTATAGCGGGGGGGTGCAGTTCTTC

J: TRBJ2-7
size: -
D: TRBD2
V: TRBV4-3
CDR3: CASSAGTTHEQYF
DNA: TGCGCCAGCAGCGCCGGGACTACTCACGAGCAGTACTTC